This T cell receptor (beta chain) was captured by sequencing in a study of technical replicates of blood from four donors. Assay used: immunoSEQ multiplex PCR; TCRdb lists only in-frame clones, some missing. This table has 40,000 to 60,000 clones, about 93% appearing once. CDR3 length: 14 residues. Trimming at V came to 5 bases and at J to 9 bases, leaving 4 bases not matched to a gene. Germline loops: CDR1 MGHRA, CDR2 YSYEKL. This rearrangement joins TRBV4-1 to TRBJ1-6, with TRBD1 matching over 10 bases. The sequence was collected from a human donor in good health. Some clones in this sample may be carry-over from other donors' samples. The sample was PBMCs. This chain's CDR3 is CASSNRDRGSPLHF. The CDR3 DNA follows: TGCGCCAGCAGCAACCGGGACAGGGGTTCACCCCTCCACTTT.